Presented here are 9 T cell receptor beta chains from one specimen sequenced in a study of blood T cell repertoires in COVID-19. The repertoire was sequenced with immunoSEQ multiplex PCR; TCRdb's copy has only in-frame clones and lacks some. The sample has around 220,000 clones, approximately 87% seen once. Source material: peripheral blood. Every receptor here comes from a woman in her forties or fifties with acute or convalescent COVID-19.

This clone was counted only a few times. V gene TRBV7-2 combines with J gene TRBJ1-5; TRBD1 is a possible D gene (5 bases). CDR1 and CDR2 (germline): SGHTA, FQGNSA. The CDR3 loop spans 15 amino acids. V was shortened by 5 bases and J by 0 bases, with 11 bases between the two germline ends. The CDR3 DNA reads TGTGCCAGCAGCCCCGGAGGGGATAGCAATCAGCCCCAGCATTTT. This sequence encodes CASSPGGDSNQPQHF. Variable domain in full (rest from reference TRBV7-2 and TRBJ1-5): GAGVSQSPSNKVTEKGKDVELRCDPISGHTALYWYRQSLGQGLEFLIYFQGNSAPDKSGLPSDRFSAERTGGSVSTLTIQRTQQEDSAVYLCASSPGGDSNQPQHFGDGTRLSIL.

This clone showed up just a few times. The CDR3 here is CASSLSPEPQHF. In DNA form, the CDR3 reads TGTGCCAGCAGCTTAAGCCCTGAGCCCCAGCATTTT. The chain links TRBV11-2 to TRBJ1-5, with D uncertain. V was pared by 2 bases and J by 8 bases, with 7 bases between. This CDR3 has 12 amino acids. Germline CDR1 reads SGHAT; CDR2 reads FQNNGV.

The CDR3 sequence is CASSQDGGTTNTEAFF. The CDR3 DNA sequence: TGTGCCAGCAGCCAAGACGGAGGGACGACGAACACTGAAGCTTTCTTT. The rearrangement joins TRBV4-2 to TRBJ1-1; the D gene is possibly TRBD1 (5 bases). The germline CDR1 and CDR2 sequences are LGHNA and YNFKEQ. V lost 0 bases and J 1 base, leaving 12 bases between the germline ends. The CDR3 totals 16 residues.

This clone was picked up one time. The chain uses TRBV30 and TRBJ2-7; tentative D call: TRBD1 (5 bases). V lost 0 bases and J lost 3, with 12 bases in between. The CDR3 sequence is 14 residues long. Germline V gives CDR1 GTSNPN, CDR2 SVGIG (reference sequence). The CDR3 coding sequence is TGTGCCTGGAGTGTAAGGACACCGATCTACGAGCAGTACTTC. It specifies CAWSVRTPIYEQYF.

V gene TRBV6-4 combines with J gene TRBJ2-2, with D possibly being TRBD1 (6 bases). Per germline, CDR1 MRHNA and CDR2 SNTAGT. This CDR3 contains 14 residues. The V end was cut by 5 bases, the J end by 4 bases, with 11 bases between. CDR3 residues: CASSSTGITGELFF. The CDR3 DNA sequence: TGTGCCAGCAGTTCAACAGGGATCACCGGGGAGCTGTTTTTT.

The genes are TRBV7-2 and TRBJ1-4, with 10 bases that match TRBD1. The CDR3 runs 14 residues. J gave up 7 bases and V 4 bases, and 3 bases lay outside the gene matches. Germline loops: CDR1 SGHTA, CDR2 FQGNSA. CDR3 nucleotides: TGTGCCAGCAGCTCCGACAGGGGGCGTGAAAAACTGTTTTTT. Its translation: CASSSDRGREKLFF.

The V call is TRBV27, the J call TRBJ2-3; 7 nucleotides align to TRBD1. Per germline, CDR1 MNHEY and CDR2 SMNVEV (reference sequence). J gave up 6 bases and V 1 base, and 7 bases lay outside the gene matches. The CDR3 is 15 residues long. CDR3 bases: TGTGCCAGCAGTTTATATACTCCGGGACAGGATACGCAGTATTTT. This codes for CASSLYTPGQDTQYF.

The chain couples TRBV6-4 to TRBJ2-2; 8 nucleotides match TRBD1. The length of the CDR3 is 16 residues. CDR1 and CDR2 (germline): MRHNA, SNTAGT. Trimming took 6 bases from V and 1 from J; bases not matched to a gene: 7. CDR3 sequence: CASSRSGTGNTGELFF. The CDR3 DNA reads TGTGCCAGCAGCCGGTCCGGGACAGGGAACACCGGGGAGCTGTTTTTT.

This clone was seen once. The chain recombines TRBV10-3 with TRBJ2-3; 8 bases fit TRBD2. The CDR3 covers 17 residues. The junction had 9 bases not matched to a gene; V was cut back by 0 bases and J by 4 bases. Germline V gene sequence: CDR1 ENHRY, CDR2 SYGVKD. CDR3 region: CAISESEGLARADTQYF. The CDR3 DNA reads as TGTGCCATCAGTGAGTCAGAAGGACTAGCCCGGGCAGATACGCAGTATTTT.